Sequencing of this TCR beta chain was carried out in a study of blood T cell repertoires in COVID-19. Whole-study context: Nucleic acid was either cDNA or gDNA, and it came from T cells, B-cell-depleted T cells, or PBMCs.

Participants were aged roughly 18 to 90 years, lived in 24 US areas, and enrolled virtually. V shed 4 bases, J shed 3 bases, and the junction held 12 bases outside the gene matches. Germline V gives CDR1 MNHNS, CDR2 SASEGT. The length of the CDR3 is 17 residues. The sample holds a few counts of this clone. Only in-frame clones appear in the TCRdb table, and some are missing; sequencing was by immunoSEQ multiplex PCR. The sample includes over 200,000 clones, approximately 80% of them seen just once. The TCR originated in a man aged 60-69 years who had recovered from COVID-19. This chain joins TRBV6-1 and TRBJ2-7, with 10 bases lining up with TRBD1. The sequencing input was PBMCs or T cells enriched from blood (not recorded which). CDR3 nucleotide sequence: TGTGCCAGCAGTGTCTCCGGGACAGGGGATATCCGCTACGAGCAGTACTTC. This codes for CASSVSGTGDIRYEQYF.